A selection of T cell receptor beta chains follows, all from one sample in a study of shared clonotypes between healthy human individuals. Produced via immunoSEQ multiplex PCR; TCRdb's table is partial and in-frame only. This sample has 2 million to 2.5 million clones, with 92% found just once. Material for sequencing was naive CD4+ T cells from PBMCs. All receptors derive from a young man in good health. Some clones in this sample may be carry-over from other donors' samples. Both conserved end residues are part of each CDR3. The D gene is left open where the match is weak. Clone sizes are given selectively: once, few, many, or a class where the clone is expanded.

clone_size j_call d_call v_call cdr3_nt cdr3_aa
- TRBJ2-7 - TRBV7-6 TGTGCCAGCAGCTTAGTGGGCGGACCAACGGGGCAGTACTTC CASSLVGGPTGQYF
- TRBJ2-5 TRBD1 TRBV19 TGTGCCAGTAGTATTGGACAGGGTGGAGAGACCCAGTACTTC CASSIGQGGETQYF
- TRBJ2-2 TRBD2 TRBV7-3 TGTGCCAGCAGCTTAACTGGGGGACTAGGTCCCGGGGAGCTGTTTTTT CASSLTGGLGPGELFF
- TRBJ2-1 - TRBV7-9 TGTGCCAGCAGCTTAAGGGACCTCTACCGAAATGAGCAGTTCTTC CASSLRDLYRNEQFF
- TRBJ2-7 - TRBV27 TGTGCCAGCAGTTTATTTAGCTACGAGCAGTACTTC CASSLFSYEQYF
- TRBJ2-1 - TRBV10-3 TGTGCCATCAGTGAGTCCCCCGGGGACTACAATGAGCAGTTCTTC CAISESPGDYNEQFF
- TRBJ1-5 - TRBV21-1 TGTGCCAGCAGCAAACCGCGGAGCCTTATAAATCAGCCCCAGCATTTT CASSKPRSLINQPQHF
- TRBJ2-5 TRBD1 TRBV5-1 TGCGCCAGCAGCTCGATGACAGGGCCGGAGACCCAGTACTTC CASSSMTGPETQYF
few TRBJ1-3 - TRBV9 TGTGCCAGCAGCCCTGGGGACTCTGGAAACACCATATATTTT CASSPGDSGNTIYF
- TRBJ1-1 - TRBV6-4 TGTGCCAGCAGGAACACTCAGAACACTGAAGCTTTCTTT CASRNTQNTEAFF
- TRBJ2-2 TRBD2 TRBV19 TGTGCCAGTAGTACCCCGGGTCGACTAGCGGGAGGGCCCGTCACCGGGGAGCTGTTTTTT CASSTPGRLAGGPVTGELFF
once TRBJ2-5 - TRBV6-1 TGTGCCAGCAGTGGGATTGGCCCACAAGAGACCCAGTACTTC CASSGIGPQETQYF
- TRBJ2-7 - TRBV29-1 TGCAGCGTTGAAGGCCGCGGGGCTTCCTACGAGCAGTACTTC CSVEGRGASYEQYF